This T cell receptor (beta chain) was profiled in a study of shared clonotypes between healthy human individuals. Study-wide background: There were three CD4 naive, three CD4 memory, two CD8 naive and one CD8 memory plates per donor.

General observations from the study: Inspection by rarefaction showed sorted-subset sequencing to be incomplete despite large depth. Among non-shared clonotypes, generation probabilities were lower than among those shared by all four donors.

The data were produced by immunoSEQ multiplex PCR, yet TCRdb's version contains in-frame clones alone and is incomplete. In the table there are some 580,000 clones, less than 98% of which are singletons. Points on this clone: Its antigen remains unidentified.

Sequencing input: naive CD4+ T cells sorted from blood. Subset in this sample: CD45RA+ positively selected. The receptor was isolated from a woman in her thirties in good health.

The CDR3 here is CASRGDLLWETQYF. CDR3 coding DNA: TGTGCCAGCAGGGGGGACCTCCTTTGGGAGACCCAGTACTTC. The chain recombines TRBV28 with TRBJ2-5; D is perhaps TRBD1 or TRBD2 (5 bases each). Trimming shortened V by 6 bases and J by 5 bases, and 16 bases separated the two germline ends. Germline-derived CDR1 and CDR2 are MDHEN and SYDVKM. The CDR3 contains 14 residues. The whole variable domain, remainder taken from reference TRBV28 and TRBJ2-5, is DVKVTQSSRYLVKRTGEKVFLECVQDMDHENMFWYRQDPGLGLRLIYFSYDVKMKEKGDIPEGYSVSREKKERFSLILESASTNQTSMYLCASRGDLLWETQYFGPGTRLLVL.